This T cell receptor (beta chain) was captured in a study of metastatic and nonmetastatic thyroid tumors. On the study more broadly: Across peripheral blood and tumor or nodule tissue samples taken from malignant and benign thyroid patients, the repertoires were compared with one another.

Whole-study results and caveats: Within blood and tumor, benign nodules reportedly had significantly lower TCR beta diversity than malignant thyroid tumors did.

CDR3 length: 15 residues. Unmatched junction bases numbered 0, after V lost 3 bases and J lost 3 bases. The germline gives CDR1 MDHEN, CDR2 SYDVKM. Each patient came to thyroid surgery without any prior treatment (of any kind). In the authors' workflow: It was from CDR3 differences across clinicopathological groups that a distant-metastasis classifier for papillary thyroid cancer was built. TCRdb used MiXCR to call clones anew from the PCR reads. Here the V and J calls rest on TCRdb's processing, not on the authors' analysis. The table includes around 8,000 clones, approximately 24% detected once. Many counts were recorded for this clone. The antigen is undetermined.

The chain recombines TRBV28 with TRBJ1-4; 11 bases line up with TRBD1. This clonotype was obtained from a female donor with papillary thyroid cancer or a benign thyroid nodule (not recorded which). Some clones in this sample may be carry-over from other donors' samples. Sequencing input: adjacent normal tissue. The CDR3 here is CASSLGQGANEKLFF. CDR3 in DNA: TGTGCCAGCAGTTTGGGACAGGGGGCTAATGAAAAACTGTTTTTT. The full variable domain, with the rest looked up from reference TRBV28 and TRBJ1-4, is DVKVTQSSRYLVKRTGEKVFLECVQDMDHENMFWYRQDPGLGLRLIYFSYDVKMKEKGDIPEGYSVSREKKERFSLILESASTNQTSMYLCASSLGQGANEKLFFGSGTQLSVL.